The rows below give T cell receptor beta chains drawn from one sample of a study of blood T cell repertoires in COVID-19. TCRdb keeps only in-frame clones here, not all; method: immunoSEQ multiplex PCR. The sample holds 100,000 or so clones; roughly 82% are singletons and the top ten take under 7.5%. The sample taken for sequencing was peripheral blood. The receptors stem from a man between 50 and 59 years old with active or convalescent COVID-19. CDR3s leave out the opening cysteine and the closing phenylalanine or tryptophan. D genes are given only for firm matches. The listing skips clone size in some rows; elsewhere it reads once, few, many or a size class.

v_gene	j_gene	abundance	d_gene	CDR3aa
TRBV18	TRBJ1-4	.	.	ASSPGAGSQEKLF
TRBV2	TRBJ1-1	.	.	ASSTTTGTEAF
TRBV11-2	TRBJ2-5	.	.	ASTFWSSETQY
TRBV3-1/TRBV3-2	TRBJ1-5	.	.	ASSRGSYNQPQH
TRBV5-5	TRBJ2-7	.	.	ASSLAGQY
TRBV13	TRBJ2-1	.	.	ASSLAVLNNEQF
TRBV28	TRBJ1-3	.	TRBD1	ASRPPGQGGSGNTIY
TRBV4-3	TRBJ2-7	.	.	ASSQEIPGSQY
TRBV5-4	TRBJ1-2	.	TRBD1	ASSSRQGYGYT
TRBV3-1/TRBV3-2	TRBJ1-6	.	.	ASSLDPLGSPLH
TRBV7-8	TRBJ2-6	.	TRBD1	ATGGRVSGANVLT
TRBV14	TRBJ2-2	few	.	ASSVRRVTGELF
TRBV9	TRBJ2-3	.	TRBD2	ASSVAGAGGPMGTDTQY
TRBV5-1	TRBJ2-5	many	.	ASSPRGETQY
TRBV5-5	TRBJ1-3	.	TRBD1	ASSLAGTDKGNTIY
TRBV18	TRBJ2-2	.	TRBD1	ASSNRGTGELF
TRBV28	TRBJ1-1	.	TRBD1	ASSLGTGGTEAF
TRBV29-1	TRBJ2-1	.	.	SVEGDIGLNYNEQF
TRBV5-1	TRBJ1-2	.	.	ASRLEDANYGYT
TRBV6-2/TRBV6-3	TRBJ2-7	.	TRBD2	ASSPWSGGLPYEQY